Described below is a single T cell receptor beta chain sequence and its context. Its antigen is not yet known. Qualities for individual bases were not recorded, and no much larger clone is one base off. Stable hyperthyroidism was defined as no progression to ophthalmopathy within 18 months of follow-up. Hyperthyroidism patients were newly diagnosed, with disease duration under 2 months, and aged 18 to 65 years. Patients with other autoimmune diseases, uncontrolled infections, pregnancy or lactation were excluded. Diagnosis was based on clinical symptoms, serum thyroxine, TRAb, thyroid ultrasound and orbital computed tomography. PBMCs were isolated from 7.5 to 10 ml of fresh peripheral blood by Ficoll-Paque density gradient centrifugation. Total RNA was extracted with Trizol reagent and quality-checked on an Agilent 2100 Bioanalyzer. From the cysteine through the phenylalanine, the CDR3 covers 19 amino acids. Only the CDR3 portion is preserved as DNA: 57 bases, with reading frame beginning at the first base. CDR1 and CDR2, looked up from the germline V gene (reference sequence), are DFQATT and SNEGSKA. V trim: 0 bases; J trim: 1 base; unmatched bases: 12.

TCR beta CDR3 regions were amplified from RNA transcripts for repertoire sequencing. A first-round RT-PCR used HTBI primers with the Qiagen OneStep RT-PCR kit, followed by a second-round multiplex PCR, size selection and purification. Libraries were sequenced on an Illumina HiSeq2000 using paired-end 100 bp reads. As for how the authors treated the data: Reads were processed with SOAPnuke, discarding reads with adapters, uncalled bases, mean Phred below 15, or no exact constant-primer or identifier match. COPE v1.2.5 was used to merge high-quality paired reads. Each unique nucleotide sequence was defined as a clonotype, and clonotypes were aligned to IMGT TRB V, D and J references with MiTCR v1.1. The analysis was limited to V-J combinations with a frequency above 0.0001, which together covered about 99% of the repertoires. For each V-J combination, a TCR clonal expansion and chaos score was defined as F50 clonal expansion divided by the chaos observed in the TCRdist matrix. Welch's t-statistics and random forest were used to reduce features to about 14 V-J combinations, which were fed into a naive Bayes classifier. The similarity between thyroid and blood repertoires was quantified using the Morisita-Horn index. The raw public data were reprocessed by TCRdb itself: fastp quality trimming at Q25, MiXCR clonotype calling, in-frame beta chains only. Each entry merges the rows of one CDR3 protein and shows their most common DNA and genes. TCRdb assigned the V and J calls; the authors' analysis was not used. Recorded for this sample are about 380,000 distinct CDR3 sequences; just over 15% of them occurred a single time. The ten largest clones capture approximately 7% of the sample.

This specimen comes from a study of Graves' ophthalmopathy and Graves' hyperthyroidism (dated by TCRdb to 2017 to 2018). About the investigation overall: Peripheral blood was collected before any treatment was given, at the time of initial diagnosis. The study used signatures of the TCR beta repertoire to tell Graves' ophthalmopathy apart from Graves' hyperthyroidism and to predict which patients would progress to ophthalmopathy. In total, 120 to 150 blood samples were TCR-sequenced: under 45 ophthalmopathy, roughly 80 hyperthyroidism and approximately 17 hyperthyroidism-to-ophthalmopathy patients. A discovery set of more than 90 patients (roughly 41 ophthalmopathy, 57 stable hyperthyroidism) was enrolled to explore V-J signatures distinguishing ophthalmopathy from hyperthyroidism. An independent validation cohort was composed of some 19 hyperthyroidism patients and about 16 patients who later progressed from hyperthyroidism to ophthalmopathy. In roughly six hyperthyroidism patients, the T-cell repertoire of thyroid tissue was compared with the T-cell repertoire of blood. Once sampling was done, hyperthyroidism patients were given methimazole at a starting dose of 30 mg daily, while ophthalmopathy patients were given high-dose intravenous methylprednisolone. The approximately 98 discovery patients were randomly divided into training and test sets at a 7:3 ratio. What the authors observed across the whole study: In validation, the model predicted ophthalmopathy progression with less than 71% sensitivity and about 73% specificity; approximately 12 predicted patients were CT-confirmed with GO in a median of approximately six months. Sample size was not statistically predetermined, and group allocation was not concealed from the investigators. Most of the expanded thyroid clonotypes with a frequency above 0.001 were also detected in blood, and it was suggested that the thyroid immune response may be reflected by blood repertoires. Ophthalmopathy was separated from stable hyperthyroidism by the 13-signature model with 87.88% sensitivity and 81% to 83% specificity in cross-validation and with 80%/75% in the test set.

This sequence originates from a woman younger than 35 with stable Graves' hyperthyroidism. Donor details come from another sample of the same person, matched by shared clones. Recombination connected TRBV20-1 to TRBJ2-5; the junction holds 12 bases that match TRBD2. The sample taken for sequencing was peripheral blood. The DNA reads as follows: TGCAGTGCTAGAGATAGCGCTAGCGGGGGGGCCAACCCCCAAGAGACCCAGTACTTC. Its translation is CSARDSASGGANPQETQYF.